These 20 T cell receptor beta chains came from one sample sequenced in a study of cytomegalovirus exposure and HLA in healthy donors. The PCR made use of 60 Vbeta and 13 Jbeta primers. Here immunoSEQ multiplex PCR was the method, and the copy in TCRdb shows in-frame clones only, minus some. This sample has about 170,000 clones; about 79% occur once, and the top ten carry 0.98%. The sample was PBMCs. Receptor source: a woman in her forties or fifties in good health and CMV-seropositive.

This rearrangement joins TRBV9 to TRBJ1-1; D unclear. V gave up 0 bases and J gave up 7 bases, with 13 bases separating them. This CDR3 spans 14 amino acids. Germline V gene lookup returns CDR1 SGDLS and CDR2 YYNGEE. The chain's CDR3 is CASSVAGERSEAFF. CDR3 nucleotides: TGTGCCAGCAGCGTAGCTGGGGAGAGGAGTGAAGCTTTCTTT.

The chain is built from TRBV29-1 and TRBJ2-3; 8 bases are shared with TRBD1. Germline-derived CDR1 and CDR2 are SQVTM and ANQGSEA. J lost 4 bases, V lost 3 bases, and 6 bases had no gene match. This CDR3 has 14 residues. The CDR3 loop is CSVERTGSSDTQYF. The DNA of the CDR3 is TGCAGCGTTGAGAGGACAGGGTCGTCAGATACGCAGTATTTT.

The CDR3 is CASSEVTGPNSPLHF. CDR3 nucleotides: TGTGCCAGCAGTGAGGTGACAGGGCCCAATTCACCCCTCCACTTT. The chain uses TRBV6-4 and TRBJ1-6; 7 nucleotides match TRBD1. Unmatched junction bases numbered 6, after V lost 3 bases and J lost 7 bases. Germline V gives CDR1 MRHNA, CDR2 SNTAGT. CDR3 length: 15 residues.

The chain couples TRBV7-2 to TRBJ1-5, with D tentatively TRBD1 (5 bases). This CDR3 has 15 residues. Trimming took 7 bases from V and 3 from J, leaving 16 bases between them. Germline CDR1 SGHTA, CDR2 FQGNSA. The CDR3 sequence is CASTYRGVNNQPQHF. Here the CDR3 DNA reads TGTGCCAGCACCTACCGGGGGGTGAACAATCAGCCCCAGCATTTT. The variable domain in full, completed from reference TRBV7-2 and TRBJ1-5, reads GAGVSQSPSNKVTEKGKDVELRCDPISGHTALYWYRQSLGQGLEFLIYFQGNSAPDKSGLPSDRFSAERTGGSVSTLTIQRTQQEDSAVYLCASTYRGVNNQPQHFGDGTRLSIL.

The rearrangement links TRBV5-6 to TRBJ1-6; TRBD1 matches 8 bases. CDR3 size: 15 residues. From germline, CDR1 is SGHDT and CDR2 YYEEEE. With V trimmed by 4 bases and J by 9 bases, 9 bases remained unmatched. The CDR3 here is CASSPRDRRGSPLHF. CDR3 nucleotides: TGTGCCAGCAGCCCGAGGGACAGGCGTGGTTCACCCCTCCACTTT.

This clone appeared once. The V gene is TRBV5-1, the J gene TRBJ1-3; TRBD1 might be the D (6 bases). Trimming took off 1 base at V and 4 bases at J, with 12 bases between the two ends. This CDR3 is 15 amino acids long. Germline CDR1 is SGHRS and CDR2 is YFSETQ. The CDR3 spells CASSLSGAEGNTIYF. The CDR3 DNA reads TGCGCCAGCAGCTTGTCAGGGGCTGAAGGAAACACCATATATTTT.

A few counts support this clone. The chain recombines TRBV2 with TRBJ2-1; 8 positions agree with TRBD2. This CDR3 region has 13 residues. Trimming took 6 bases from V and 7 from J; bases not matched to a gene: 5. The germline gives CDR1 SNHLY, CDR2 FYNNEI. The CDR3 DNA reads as TGTGCCAGCAGACGGGAGGGCCCTAATGAGCAGTTCTTC. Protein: CASRREGPNEQFF.

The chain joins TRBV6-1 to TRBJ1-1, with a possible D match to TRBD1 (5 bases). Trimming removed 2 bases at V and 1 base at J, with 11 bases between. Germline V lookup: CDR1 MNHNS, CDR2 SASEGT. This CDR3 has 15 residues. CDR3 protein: CASSELWGPNTEAFF. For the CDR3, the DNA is TGTGCCAGCAGTGAACTGTGGGGCCCGAACACTGAAGCTTTCTTT.

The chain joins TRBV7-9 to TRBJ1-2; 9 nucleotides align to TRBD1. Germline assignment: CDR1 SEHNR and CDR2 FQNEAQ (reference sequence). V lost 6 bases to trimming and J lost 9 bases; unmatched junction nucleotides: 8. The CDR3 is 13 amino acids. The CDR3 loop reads CASRQQGAGRYTF. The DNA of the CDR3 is TGTGCCAGCAGGCAACAGGGGGCCGGCCGCTACACCTTC.

CDR3 protein: CASSPVETVTGNTIYF. The CDR3 DNA reads TGTGCCAGCAGTCCAGTCGAGACTGTTACTGGAAACACCATATATTTT. This sequence joins TRBV28 and TRBJ1-3; D is undetermined. The germline V and J ends were trimmed by 5 bases and 2 bases, with 16 bases remaining between them. CDR1 is MDHEN and CDR2 is SYDVKM in the germline V gene. The CDR3 spans 16 residues.

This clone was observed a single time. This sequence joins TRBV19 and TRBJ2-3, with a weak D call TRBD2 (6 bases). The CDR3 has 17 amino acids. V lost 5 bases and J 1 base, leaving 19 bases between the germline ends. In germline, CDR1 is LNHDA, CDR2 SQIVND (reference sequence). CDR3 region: CASSLSRDSRGTDTQYF. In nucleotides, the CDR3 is TGTGCCAGTAGTCTCTCACGGGACTCCCGAGGCACAGATACGCAGTATTTT.

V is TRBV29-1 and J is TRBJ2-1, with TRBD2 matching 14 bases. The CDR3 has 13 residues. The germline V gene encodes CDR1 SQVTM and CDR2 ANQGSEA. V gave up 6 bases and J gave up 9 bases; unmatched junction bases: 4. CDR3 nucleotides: TGCAGCGTGGCGGGACTAGCGGGAGTTGAGCAGTTCTTC. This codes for CSVAGLAGVEQFF.

In DNA form, the CDR3 reads TGCAGCGCCCGCAGGGGGCAGACTACAGATACGCAGTATTTT. Translation gives CSARRGQTTDTQYF. The V and J genes are TRBV29-1 and TRBJ2-3, with 8 positions matching TRBD1. Trimming cost V 7 bases and J 3 bases; bases outside gene matches: 9. The CDR3 totals 14 residues. Per the germline V gene, CDR1 is SQVTM and CDR2 is ANQGSEA.

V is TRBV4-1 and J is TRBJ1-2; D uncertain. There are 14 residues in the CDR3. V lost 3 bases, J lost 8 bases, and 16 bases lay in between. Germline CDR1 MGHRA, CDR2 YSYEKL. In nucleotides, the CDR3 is TGCGCCAGCAGCCACCCCCCGGGAGAACAGGGCTACACCTTC. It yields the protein CASSHPPGEQGYTF.

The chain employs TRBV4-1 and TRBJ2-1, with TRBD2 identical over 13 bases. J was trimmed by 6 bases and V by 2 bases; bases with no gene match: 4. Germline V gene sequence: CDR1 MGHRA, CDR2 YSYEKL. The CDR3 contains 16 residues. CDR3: CASSQMTSGGFNEQFF. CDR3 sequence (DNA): TGCGCCAGCAGCCAAATGACTAGCGGGGGGTTCAATGAGCAGTTCTTC.

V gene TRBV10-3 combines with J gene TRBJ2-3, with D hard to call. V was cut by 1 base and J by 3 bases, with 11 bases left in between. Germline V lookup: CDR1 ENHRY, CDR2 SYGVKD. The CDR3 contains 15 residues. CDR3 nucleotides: TGTGCCATCAGTGAGTATTTGGCAGGTACAGATACGCAGTATTTT. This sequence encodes CAISEYLAGTDTQYF.

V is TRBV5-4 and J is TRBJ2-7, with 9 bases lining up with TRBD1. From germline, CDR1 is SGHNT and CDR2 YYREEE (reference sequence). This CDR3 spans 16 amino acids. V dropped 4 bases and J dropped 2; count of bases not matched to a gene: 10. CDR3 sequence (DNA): TGTGCCAGCAGCCCTTGGGACAGGGTGGGGACCTACGAGCAGTACTTC. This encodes CASSPWDRVGTYEQYF.

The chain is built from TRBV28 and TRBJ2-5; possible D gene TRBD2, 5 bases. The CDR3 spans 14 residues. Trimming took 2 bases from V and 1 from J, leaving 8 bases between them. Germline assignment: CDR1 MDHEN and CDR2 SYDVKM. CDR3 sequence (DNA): TGTGCCAGCAGTTTACTCCGGGGCCAAGAGACCCAGTACTTC. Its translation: CASSLLRGQETQYF.

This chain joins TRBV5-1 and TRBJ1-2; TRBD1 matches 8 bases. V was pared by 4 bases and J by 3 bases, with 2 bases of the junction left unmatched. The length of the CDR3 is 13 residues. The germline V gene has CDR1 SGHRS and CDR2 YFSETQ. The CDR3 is CASSPQGDYGYTF. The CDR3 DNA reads TGCGCCAGCAGCCCACAGGGGGACTATGGCTACACCTTC.

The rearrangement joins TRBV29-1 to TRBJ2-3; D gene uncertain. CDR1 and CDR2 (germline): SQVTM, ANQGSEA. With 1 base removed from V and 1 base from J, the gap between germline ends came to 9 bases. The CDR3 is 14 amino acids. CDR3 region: CSVEVLQGTDTQYF. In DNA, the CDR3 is TGCAGCGTTGAAGTATTGCAGGGCACAGATACGCAGTATTTT.